A single sample is the source of the 5 T cell receptor beta chains below, sequenced in a study of blood T cell repertoires in COVID-19. Method: immunoSEQ multiplex PCR; TCRdb's copy keeps in-frame clones and lacks some. The profile shows 250,000 to 300,000 clones, 88% of them singletons. The source material was peripheral blood. The receptors originated from a woman in her 70s with COVID-19, enrolled during active disease.

J is TRBJ2-7 and V is TRBV11-2; maybe TRBD1 (6 bases). Looked up from germline, CDR1 is SGHAT and CDR2 is FQNNGV. This CDR3 region has 14 residues. V lost 3 bases, J lost 0 bases, and 9 bases lay in between. CDR3 loop: CASSFGTSSYEQYF. CDR3 in DNA: TGTGCCAGCAGCTTCGGGACAAGCTCCTACGAGCAGTACTTC.

This sequence joins TRBV6-5 and TRBJ2-5, with unresolved D. This CDR3 has 14 residues. The V end was cut by 11 bases, the J end by 5 bases, with 21 bases between. The V gene's germline CDR1 is MNHEY and CDR2 SVGAGI. The CDR3 bases are TGTGCCGGCGGAAATGGGTATGGTCAGGAGACCCAGTACTTC. It encodes CAGGNGYGQETQYF.

The chain couples TRBV7-2 to TRBJ2-7, with 8 bases lining up with TRBD2. Germline CDR1 SGHTA, CDR2 FQGNSA. The CDR3 consists of 15 residues. V lost 3 bases, J lost 6 bases, and 10 bases stayed unmatched. CDR3 region: CASSLGLVFVSEQYF. The CDR3 nucleotides read TGTGCCAGCAGCTTGGGACTAGTATTCGTCAGCGAGCAGTACTTC. The variable domain in full, with the rest retrieved from reference TRBV7-2 and TRBJ2-7, is GAGVSQSPSNKVTEKGKDVELRCDPISGHTALYWYRQSLGQGLEFLIYFQGNSAPDKSGLPSDRFSAERTGGSVSTLTIQRTQQEDSAVYLCASSLGLVFVSEQYFGPGTRLTVT.

The gene calls are TRBV5-8 and TRBJ2-7, with 7 bases fitting TRBD1. The germline CDR1 and CDR2 sequences are SGHTS and YDEGEE. Trimming took 2 bases from V and 6 from J; bases not matched to a gene: 5. This CDR3 spans 13 amino acids. The CDR3 sequence is CASSFDRAGEQYF. The CDR3 DNA follows: TGTGCCAGCAGCTTCGACAGGGCGGGCGAGCAGTACTTC.

The gene calls are TRBV6-5 and TRBJ1-5, with 8 bases lining up with TRBD1. The V and J ends lost 5 bases and 7 bases, in that order; junction bases with no gene match: 4. CDR1 is MNHEY and CDR2 is SVGAGI in the germline V gene. CDR3 length: 13 amino acids. CDR3 DNA sequence: TGTGCCAGCAGTCGGACAGGGAGGCAGCCCCAGCATTTT. This sequence encodes CASSRTGRQPQHF.